This T cell receptor (beta chain) was sequenced in a study of blood T cell repertoires in COVID-19. In germline, CDR1 is MRHNA, CDR2 SNTAGT. The CDR3 runs 13 residues. V shed 4 bases and J shed 6 bases, with 9 bases lying between them. Produced via immunoSEQ multiplex PCR; TCRdb's table is partial and in-frame only. Among 30,000 to 40,000 clones, about 93% were seen once, and the ten largest hold approximately 4.7%. This rearrangement joins TRBV6-4 to TRBJ2-2; tentatively, D is TRBD2 (5 bases). The sequencing input was peripheral blood. The TCR originated in a human donor in a cohort sampled during active COVID-19. CDR3 bases: TGTGCCAGCAGTGCGTACGGGGCCGGGGAGCTGTTTTTT. The encoded protein is CASSAYGAGELFF.